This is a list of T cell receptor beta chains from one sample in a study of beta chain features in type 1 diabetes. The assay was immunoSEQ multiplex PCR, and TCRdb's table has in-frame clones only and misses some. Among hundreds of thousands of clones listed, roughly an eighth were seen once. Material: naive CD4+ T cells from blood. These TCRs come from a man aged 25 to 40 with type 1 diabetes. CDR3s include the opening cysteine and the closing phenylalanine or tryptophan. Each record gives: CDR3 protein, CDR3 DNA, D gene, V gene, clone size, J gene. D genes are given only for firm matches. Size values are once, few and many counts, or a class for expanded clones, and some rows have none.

CDR3: CASSTRLAYNEQFF; DNA: TGTGCCAGCAGCACGAGACTAGCGTACAATGAGCAGTTCTTC; D: TRBD2; V: TRBV9; size: few; J: TRBJ2-1
CDR3: CASARLSLQPQHF; DNA: TGTGCTAGTGCCCGCCTATCGCTGCAGCCCCAGCATTTT; D: .; V: TRBV12-5; size: few; J: TRBJ1-5
CDR3: CASSDGGREEQYF; DNA: TGTGCCAGCAGTGATGGCGGGAGGGAAGAGCAGTACTTC; D: TRBD2; V: TRBV6-1; size: .; J: TRBJ2-7
CDR3: CASSLRAGQDYEQYF; DNA: TGTGCCAGCAGCTTAAGGGCAGGGCAAGACTACGAGCAGTACTTC; D: .; V: TRBV7-3; size: .; J: TRBJ2-7
CDR3: CASTGTGRYEQYF; DNA: TGTGCCAGCACCGGGACAGGGCGCTACGAGCAGTACTTC; D: TRBD1; V: TRBV28; size: few; J: TRBJ2-7
CDR3: CASSIFPDRGLEAFF; DNA: TGTGCCAGTAGTATATTCCCCGACAGGGGGCTGGAAGCTTTCTTT; D: TRBD1; V: TRBV19; size: .; J: TRBJ1-1
CDR3: CATSRDRWGPSYEQYF; DNA: TGTGCCACCAGCAGAGATAGGTGGGGGCCGTCCTACGAGCAGTACTTC; D: .; V: TRBV15; size: few; J: TRBJ2-7
CDR3: CASNRQDRETQYF; DNA: TGTGCCAGCAACCGACAGGATCGGGAGACCCAGTACTTC; D: .; V: TRBV6-6; size: few; J: TRBJ2-5
CDR3: CASSLGSRIRRREAFF; DNA: TGTGCCAGCAGTCTCGGGAGCCGGATCCGAAGGAGGGAAGCTTTCTTT; D: .; V: TRBV4-2; size: .; J: TRBJ1-1
CDR3: CASSDVGTGNQETQYF; DNA: TGTGCCAGCAGTGATGTCGGGACAGGGAACCAAGAGACCCAGTACTTC; D: TRBD1; V: TRBV2; size: .; J: TRBJ2-5
CDR3: CASSQRLAGAETQYF; DNA: TGTGCCAGCAGCCAACGACTAGCGGGAGCAGAGACCCAGTACTTC; D: TRBD2; V: TRBV4-2; size: .; J: TRBJ2-5
CDR3: CASSRGSYNEQFF; DNA: TGTGCCAGCAGTCGCGGCTCCTACAATGAGCAGTTCTTC; D: .; V: TRBV27; size: .; J: TRBJ2-1
CDR3: CASSSSGRAYEQYF; DNA: TGTGCCAGCAGCTCTAGCGGGAGGGCCTACGAGCAGTACTTC; D: TRBD2; V: TRBV27; size: few; J: TRBJ2-7
CDR3: CASSPGVGLAARDTQYF; DNA: TGTGCCAGCTCACCAGGAGTTGGACTAGCGGCCCGGGATACGCAGTATTTT; D: TRBD2; V: TRBV18; size: .; J: TRBJ2-3
CDR3: CSVGGTSGGTDTQYF; DNA: TGCAGCGTTGGAGGGACTAGCGGGGGCACAGATACGCAGTATTTT; D: TRBD2; V: TRBV29-1; size: .; J: TRBJ2-3
CDR3: CASSKDRGLYGYTF; DNA: TGTGCCAGCAGCAAAGACAGGGGGCTTTATGGCTACACCTTC; D: TRBD1; V: TRBV9; size: few; J: TRBJ1-2
CDR3: CASGRGSQETQYF; DNA: TGTGCCAGCGGCAGGGGGTCGCAAGAGACCCAGTACTTC; D: TRBD1; V: TRBV25-1; size: .; J: TRBJ2-5
CDR3: CASGLDGETQYF; DNA: TGTGCTAGTGGTTTGGACGGGGAGACCCAGTACTTC; D: .; V: TRBV12-5; size: few; J: TRBJ2-5
CDR3: CASSSRTGGLNNEQFF; DNA: TGCGCCAGCAGCTCTCGGACAGGGGGGTTGAATAATGAGCAGTTCTTC; D: TRBD1; V: TRBV5-1; size: few; J: TRBJ2-1
CDR3: CASSQTRYTEAFF; DNA: TGCGCCAGCAGCCAGACCAGGTACACTGAAGCTTTCTTT; D: .; V: TRBV4-3; size: .; J: TRBJ1-1
CDR3: CASRYGTNYGYTF; DNA: TGTGCCAGTCGATACGGGACAAATTATGGCTACACCTTC; D: .; V: TRBV19; size: .; J: TRBJ1-2
CDR3: CASSSLTGGETQYF; DNA: TGTGCCAGCAGCTCGTTGACAGGGGGAGAGACCCAGTACTTC; D: TRBD1; V: TRBV5-6; size: once; J: TRBJ2-5
CDR3: CASSERQGAADTQYF; DNA: TGTGCCAGCAGTGAACGGCAGGGGGCCGCAGATACGCAGTATTTT; D: TRBD1; V: TRBV25-1; size: few; J: TRBJ2-3
CDR3: CSVVTGRNQPQHF; DNA: TGCAGCGTTGTGACAGGCCGCAATCAGCCCCAGCATTTT; D: .; V: TRBV29-1; size: .; J: TRBJ1-5
CDR3: CASSVFGGQGVVETQYF; DNA: TGTGCCAGCAGCGTTTTTGGAGGACAGGGGGTTGTTGAGACCCAGTACTTC; D: TRBD1; V: TRBV9; size: few; J: TRBJ2-5
CDR3: CASSLTTGNHEQYF; DNA: TGTGCCAGCAGCTTGACGACAGGGAACCACGAGCAGTACTTC; D: TRBD1; V: TRBV7-9; size: .; J: TRBJ2-7
CDR3: CASSRRPETGGVYGYTF; DNA: TGTGCCAGCAGCCGCCGCCCCGAGACAGGGGGCGTCTATGGCTACACCTTC; D: TRBD1; V: TRBV28; size: few; J: TRBJ1-2
CDR3: CASSLAGRTDTQYF; DNA: TGTGCCAGCAGTTTAGCGGGGCGCACAGATACGCAGTATTTT; D: .; V: TRBV28; size: few; J: TRBJ2-3
CDR3: CASSLMGTSGSNEQFF; DNA: TGTGCCAGCAGTTTAATGGGGACTAGCGGGAGTAATGAGCAGTTCTTC; D: TRBD2; V: TRBV28; size: few; J: TRBJ2-1
CDR3: CASSPSGTRSYEQYF; DNA: TGCGCCAGCAGCCCGAGCGGGACCCGCTCCTACGAGCAGTACTTC; D: TRBD2; V: TRBV5-1; size: .; J: TRBJ2-7
CDR3: CASSFRTGSVYGNTIYF; DNA: TGTGCCAGCAGTTTCCGGACAGGGAGTGTTTATGGAAACACCATATATTTT; D: TRBD1; V: TRBV28; size: .; J: TRBJ1-3
CDR3: CASSQPGTSGRNEQFF; DNA: TGTGCCAGCAGCCAACCCGGGACTAGCGGGAGAAATGAGCAGTTCTTC; D: TRBD2; V: TRBV14; size: .; J: TRBJ2-1
CDR3: CASRDRGSTDTQYF; DNA: TGTGCCAGCAGGGACAGGGGTAGCACAGATACGCAGTATTTT; D: TRBD1; V: TRBV2; size: few; J: TRBJ2-3
CDR3: CASSLHLVAGPAEAFF; DNA: TGTGCCAGCAGTTTACACCTTGTAGCGGGGCCCGCTGAAGCTTTCTTT; D: .; V: TRBV28; size: .; J: TRBJ1-1
CDR3: CATSRVRQGNTEAFF; DNA: TGTGCCACCAGCAGAGTACGACAGGGGAACACTGAAGCTTTCTTT; D: TRBD1; V: TRBV15; size: .; J: TRBJ1-1
CDR3: CASSQGSPGTSGRKTQYF; DNA: TGTGCCAGCAGCCAAGGCAGTCCCGGGACTAGCGGGAGAAAGACCCAGTACTTC; D: TRBD2; V: TRBV4-2; size: .; J: TRBJ2-5
CDR3: CASSVDRGGNEKLFF; DNA: TGTGCCAGCAGCGTAGATCGAGGGGGTAATGAAAAACTGTTTTTT; D: .; V: TRBV9; size: .; J: TRBJ1-4
CDR3: CSAYNTGDNEKLFF; DNA: TGCAGCGCTTACAACACAGGGGATAATGAAAAACTGTTTTTT; D: TRBD1; V: TRBV29-1; size: few; J: TRBJ1-4
CDR3: CASSPGRPKNIQYF; DNA: TGTGCCAGCTCACCGGGCAGGCCGAAAAACATTCAGTACTTC; D: .; V: TRBV18; size: few; J: TRBJ2-4
CDR3: CASSFPGRDTDTQYF; DNA: TGTGCCAGCAGCTTCCCCGGGAGGGACACAGATACGCAGTATTTT; D: TRBD2; V: TRBV5-4; size: .; J: TRBJ2-3
CDR3: CASSLEGRRSAQFF; DNA: TGTGCCAGCAGCTTAGAGGGCCGACGTAGCGCGCAGTTCTTC; D: .; V: TRBV7-3; size: few; J: TRBJ2-1
CDR3: CASTTQGRGNQPQHF; DNA: TGTGCCAGCACCACCCAAGGCAGGGGGAATCAGCCCCAGCATTTT; D: TRBD1; V: TRBV28; size: .; J: TRBJ1-5
CDR3: CASSSWTSGRSEQYF; DNA: TGTGCCAGCAGTTCTTGGACTAGCGGGAGAAGCGAGCAGTACTTC; D: TRBD2; V: TRBV6-5; size: once; J: TRBJ2-7
CDR3: CASSPPRPGTEAFF; DNA: TGTGCCAGCTCACCACCGAGGCCGGGGACTGAAGCTTTCTTT; D: .; V: TRBV18; size: once; J: TRBJ1-1
CDR3: CASTTGTGVYGYTF; DNA: TGTGCCAGCACTACCGGGACAGGGGTTTATGGCTACACCTTC; D: TRBD1; V: TRBV28; size: few; J: TRBJ1-2
CDR3: CSSEVGETQYF; DNA: TGCAGTTCAGAGGTGGGAGAGACCCAGTACTTC; D: .; V: TRBV29-1; size: .; J: TRBJ2-5
CDR3: CASSLSGSIYNEQFF; DNA: TGTGCCAGCAGCTTAAGCGGGAGCATTTACAATGAGCAGTTCTTC; D: TRBD2; V: TRBV7-3; size: few; J: TRBJ2-1
CDR3: CASSSRSSGANVLTF; DNA: TGTGCCAGCAGCTCACGGAGCTCTGGGGCCAACGTCCTGACTTTC; D: .; V: TRBV7-9; size: .; J: TRBJ2-6
CDR3: CASSSGATDTQYF; DNA: TGTGCCAGCAGCTCCGGAGCCACAGATACGCAGTATTTT; D: .; V: TRBV7-9; size: .; J: TRBJ2-3
CDR3: CASSFTSGSSYEQYF; DNA: TGTGCCAGCAGCTTTACTAGCGGGAGCTCCTACGAGCAGTACTTC; D: TRBD2; V: TRBV7-2; size: few; J: TRBJ2-7
CDR3: CASRAAGGPYEQFF; DNA: TGTGCCAGCAGGGCAGCGGGAGGGCCCTATGAGCAGTTCTTC; D: TRBD2; V: TRBV28; size: .; J: TRBJ2-1
CDR3: CASSEPPGQGYEQYF; DNA: TGTGCCAGCAGCGAGCCTCCGGGACAGGGTTACGAGCAGTACTTC; D: TRBD1; V: TRBV5-4; size: .; J: TRBJ2-7
CDR3: CASSQEGWLASYEQYF; DNA: TGTGCCAGCAGCCAAGAAGGGTGGCTAGCCTCCTACGAGCAGTACTTC; D: .; V: TRBV14; size: few; J: TRBJ2-7
CDR3: CASSPGTGAYNEQFF; DNA: TGTGCCAGCAGCCCGGGGACAGGGGCTTACAATGAGCAGTTCTTC; D: TRBD1; V: TRBV7-3; size: few; J: TRBJ2-1
CDR3: CASSLQHNEQFF; DNA: TGTGCCAGCAGCCTACAGCACAATGAGCAGTTCTTC; D: .; V: TRBV5-6; size: few; J: TRBJ2-1
CDR3: CASSLGQGDQPQHF; DNA: TGCGCCAGCAGCTTAGGACAGGGAGATCAGCCCCAGCATTTT; D: TRBD1; V: TRBV5-1; size: few; J: TRBJ1-5
CDR3: CASSQAFAEKYTDTQYF; DNA: TGTGCCAGCAGCCAAGCGTTCGCGGAAAAATACACAGATACGCAGTATTTT; D: .; V: TRBV14; size: .; J: TRBJ2-3